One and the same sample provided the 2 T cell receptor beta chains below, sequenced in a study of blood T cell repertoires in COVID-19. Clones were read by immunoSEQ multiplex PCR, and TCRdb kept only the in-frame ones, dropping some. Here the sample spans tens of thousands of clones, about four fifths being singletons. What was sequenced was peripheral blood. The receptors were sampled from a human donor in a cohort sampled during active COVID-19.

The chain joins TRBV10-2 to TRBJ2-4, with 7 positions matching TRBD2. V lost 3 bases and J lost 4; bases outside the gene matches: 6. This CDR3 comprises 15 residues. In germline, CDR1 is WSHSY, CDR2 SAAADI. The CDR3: CASSDRSGAKNIQYF. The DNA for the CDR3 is TGCGCCAGCAGTGATCGGAGCGGGGCTAAAAACATTCAGTACTTC.

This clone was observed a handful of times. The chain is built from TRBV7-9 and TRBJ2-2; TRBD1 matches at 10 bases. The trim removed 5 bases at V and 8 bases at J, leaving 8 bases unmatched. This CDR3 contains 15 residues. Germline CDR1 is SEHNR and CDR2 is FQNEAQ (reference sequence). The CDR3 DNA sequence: TGTGCCAGCAGCACCGACAGGGGGCTCGGGGGGGAGCTGTTTTTT. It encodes CASSTDRGLGGELFF.